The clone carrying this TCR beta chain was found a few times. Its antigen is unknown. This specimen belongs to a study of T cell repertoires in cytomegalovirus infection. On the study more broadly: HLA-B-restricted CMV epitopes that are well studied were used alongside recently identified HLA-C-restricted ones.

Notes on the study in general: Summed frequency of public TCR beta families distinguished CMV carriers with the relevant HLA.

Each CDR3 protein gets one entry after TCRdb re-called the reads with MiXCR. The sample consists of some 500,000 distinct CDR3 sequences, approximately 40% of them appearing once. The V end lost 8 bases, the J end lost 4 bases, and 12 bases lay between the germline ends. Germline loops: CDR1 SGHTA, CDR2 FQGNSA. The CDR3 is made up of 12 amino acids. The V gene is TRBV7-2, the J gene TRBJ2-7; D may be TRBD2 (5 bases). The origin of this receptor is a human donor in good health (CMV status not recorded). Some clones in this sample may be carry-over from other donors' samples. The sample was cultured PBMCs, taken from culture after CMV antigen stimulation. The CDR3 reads CASRQEEYEQYF. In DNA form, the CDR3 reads TGTGCCAGCCGGCAGGAGGAATACGAGCAGTACTTC. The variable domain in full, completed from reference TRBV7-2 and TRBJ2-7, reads GAGVSQSPSNKVTEKGKDVELRCDPISGHTALYWYRQSLGQGLEFLIYFQGNSAPDKSGLPSDRFSAERTGGSVSTLTIQRTQQEDSAVYLCASRQEEYEQYFGPGTRLTVT.